These 27 T cell receptor beta chains came from one sample sequenced in a study of shared clonotypes between healthy human individuals. Produced via immunoSEQ multiplex PCR; TCRdb's table is partial and in-frame only. The table records over a million clones, 78% of them present only once. The sequenced sample was memory CD4+ T cells from PBMCs. Sample subset: CD45RA-negative fraction. Receptors originate from a man younger than 30 in good health. Some clones in this sample may be carry-over from other donors' samples.

The rearrangement uses TRBV11-1 and TRBJ1-1; D remains unclear. Trimming shortened V by 5 bases and J by 7 bases, and 17 bases separated the two germline ends. CDR1 SGHAT and CDR2 FQDESV come from the germline V gene (reference sequence). This CDR3 spans 14 amino acids. The DNA for the CDR3 is TGTGCCAGCAGCCCGCAGGCGACCCCCGGTGAAGCTTTCTTT. Translation gives CASSPQATPGEAFF.

The chain carries TRBV18 and TRBJ1-2; D is perhaps TRBD1 (6 bases). Germline values: CDR1 KGHSH, CDR2 LQKENI. CDR3 length equals 15 residues. Trimming left V 1 base short and J 0 bases short, with 9 bases between. This CDR3 reads CASSPRQGPNYGYTF. The CDR3 DNA reads TGTGCCAGCTCACCACGGCAGGGGCCTAACTATGGCTACACCTTC.

This clone was seen a handful of times. The rearrangement links TRBV6-1 to TRBJ1-3; D might be TRBD1 (6 bases). Trimming shortened V by 2 bases and J by 5 bases, and 7 bases separated the two germline ends. CDR3 size: 13 residues. CDR1 MNHNS and CDR2 SASEGT come from the germline V gene. DNA of the CDR3: TGTGCCAGCAGTGAAACAGGGAGAAACACCATATATTTT. Translating gives CASSETGRNTIYF.

This clone was seen more than once but under ten times. The chain joins TRBV28 to TRBJ1-1; D gene unclear. V was pared by 3 bases and J by 7 bases, with 9 bases between. Germline CDR1 MDHEN, CDR2 SYDVKM. The CDR3 has 12 residues. The CDR3 coding sequence is TGTGCCAGCAGTTTCGGGCAGCATGAAGCTTTCTTT. This codes for CASSFGQHEAFF.

This sequence joins TRBV5-1 and TRBJ1-3; 8 bases fit TRBD1. Germline loops: CDR1 SGHRS, CDR2 YFSETQ. With V trimmed by 4 bases and J by 4 bases, 7 bases remained unmatched. There are 15 residues in the CDR3. The CDR3 bases are TGCGCCAGCAGCGGACAGGGTGGAGGAGGAAACACCATATATTTT. This sequence encodes CASSGQGGGGNTIYF.

The V gene is TRBV5-4, the J gene TRBJ2-7, with D possibly matching TRBD1 (5 bases). Trimming cost V 4 bases and J 7 bases, with 12 bases left between them. CDR1 is SGHNT and CDR2 is YYREEE in the germline V gene (reference sequence). The CDR3 length is 12 residues. The CDR3 here is CASSPQGQEQYF. The CDR3 DNA is TGTGCCAGCAGCCCTCAGGGTCAAGAGCAGTACTTC.

J is TRBJ2-1 and V is TRBV7-3, with 9 bases aligning to TRBD2. Unmatched junction bases numbered 7, after V lost 5 bases and J lost 8 bases. The CDR3 covers 14 residues. Germline V gene sequence: CDR1 SGHTA, CDR2 FQGTGA. For the CDR3, the DNA is TGTGCCAGCAGCCTTAGCGGGAGAGGGGATGAGCAGTTCTTC. Protein product: CASSLSGRGDEQFF.

The V call is TRBV4-3, the J call TRBJ2-5; 9 nucleotides match TRBD1. The DNA matches TRBJ2-7 better at its end, which makes the J call doubtful. Germline CDR1 and CDR2: LGHNA and YSLEER. The CDR3 runs to 15 residues. CDR3 DNA sequence: TGCGCCAGCAGCCAGGACAGGGGAGTGAGCGGCGAGCAGTACTTC. This gives the protein CASSQDRGVSGEQYF.

The rearrangement uses TRBV18 and TRBJ1-3; weak D call: TRBD1 (5 bases). The CDR3 consists of 17 residues. V was shortened by 4 bases and J by 2 bases, with 18 bases between the two germline ends. Looked up from germline, CDR1 is KGHSH and CDR2 is LQKENI. CDR3 bases: TGTGCCAGCTCACTGTTCCAAGGGGCCAAGCCTGGAAACACCATATATTTT. Residues: CASSLFQGAKPGNTIYF.

Of note for this clone: The same CDR3 arises from other DNA sequences in this sample as well. The chain carries TRBV7-8 and TRBJ2-3; TRBD2 aligns across 10 bases. The CDR3 loop spans 15 amino acids. J lost 1 base, V lost 5 bases, and 3 bases had no gene match. Germline V gene sequence: CDR1 SGHVS, CDR2 FQNEAQ. The CDR3 DNA reads as TGTGCCAGCAGCCTCGGACTAGCGGGCACAGATACGCAGTATTTT. Its protein product is CASSLGLAGTDTQYF.

J is TRBJ2-7 and V is TRBV14, with TRBD1 as a possible D gene (5 bases). Germline CDR1 and CDR2: SGHDN and FVKESK. With 4 bases removed from V and 3 bases from J, the gap between germline ends came to 7 bases. The CDR3 spans 12 residues. CDR3 sequence (DNA): TGTGCCAGCAGCCGTGACAGCTACGAGCAGTACTTC. It codes for CASSRDSYEQYF.

About this clone: The same CDR3 arises from other DNA sequences in this sample as well. The DNA for the CDR3 is TGTGCCAGCAGCTTAGCGCCAGGTTCTGGGGCCAACGTCCTGACTTTC. Its protein is CASSLAPGSGANVLTF. This chain uses TRBV7-9 with TRBJ2-6; D is unclear. CDR1 SEHNR and CDR2 FQNEAQ come from the germline V gene (reference sequence). The CDR3 extends over 16 amino acids. The germline V and J ends were trimmed by 0 bases and 1 base, with 7 bases remaining between them.

The DNA for the CDR3 is TGCGCCAGCAGCTTCGGACAGTACACCGGGGAGCTGTTTTTT. Translation: CASSFGQYTGELFF. The chain carries TRBV5-1 and TRBJ2-2, with D maybe TRBD1 (6 bases). Trimming took 2 bases from V and 3 from J, leaving 8 bases between them. The CDR3 runs to 14 residues. Per the germline V gene, CDR1 is SGHRS and CDR2 is YFSETQ. Full variable domain (rest looked up from reference TRBV5-1 and TRBJ2-2): KAGVTQTPRYLIKTRGQQVTLSCSPISGHRSVSWYQQTPGQGLQFLFEYFSETQRNKGNFPGRFSGRQFSNSRSEMNVSTLELGDSALYLCASSFGQYTGELFFGEGSRLTVL.

The CDR3 is CASSARRYLPPYNEQFF. CDR3 bases: TGTGCCAGCAGTGCGCGGAGGTACCTCCCCCCCTACAATGAGCAGTTCTTC. The V call is TRBV28, the J call TRBJ2-1; perhaps TRBD2 as D (5 bases). Germline loops: CDR1 MDHEN, CDR2 SYDVKM. Trimming took 5 bases from V and 2 from J, leaving 19 bases between them. The CDR3 loop spans 17 amino acids.

V is TRBV7-9 and J is TRBJ2-5; D unresolved. CDR1 and CDR2 (germline): SEHNR, FQNEAQ (reference sequence). The CDR3 loop spans 16 amino acids. Trimming pared 1 base from V and 2 bases from J, leaving 14 bases between. The CDR3 spells CASSLVTWLEQETQYF. The CDR3 DNA reads TGTGCCAGCAGCTTAGTGACCTGGCTCGAGCAAGAGACCCAGTACTTC. Together with reference TRBV7-9 and TRBJ2-5, the CDR3 gives the full variable domain: DTGVSQNPRHKITKRGQNVTFRCDPISEHNRLYWYRQTLGQGPEFLTYFQNEAQLEKSRLLSDRFSAERPKGSFSTLEIQRTEQGDSAMYLCASSLVTWLEQETQYFGPGTRLLVL.

For this clone: At one end the junction does not follow the germline gene, possibly because of a read error. The CDR3 nucleotides read TGTGCCAGTAGTTCGGAAGGCACTGATACGCAGTATTTT. This translates into CASSSEGTDTQYF. The chain recombines TRBV19 with TRBJ2-3, with D uncertain. This CDR3 is 13 amino acids long. CDR1 and CDR2 (germline): LNHDA, SQIVND (reference sequence).

The chain has TRBV10-3 and TRBJ1-5, with D possibly being TRBD1 (5 bases). The CDR3 totals 15 residues. Germline CDR1 ENHRY, CDR2 SYGVKD. The V end was cut by 0 bases, the J end by 7 bases, with 13 bases between. The chain's CDR3 is CAISESPPGHQPQHF. In DNA form, the CDR3 reads TGTGCCATCAGTGAGTCGCCCCCAGGGCACCAGCCCCAGCATTTT.

This clone was seen only once. The chain uses TRBV4-3 and TRBJ2-3; D gene uncertain. CDR1 is LGHNA, CDR2 YSLEER, per germline. The CDR3 consists of 14 residues. Trimming took 4 bases from V and 3 from J, leaving 11 bases between them. CDR3 sequence: CASSRSGVTDTQYF. For the CDR3, the DNA is TGCGCCAGCAGCCGCAGTGGGGTGACAGATACGCAGTATTTT.

The chain couples TRBV28 to TRBJ1-1; possible D gene TRBD1, 6 bases. The CDR3 consists of 14 residues. Per germline, CDR1 MDHEN and CDR2 SYDVKM. V was cut by 7 bases and J by 8 bases, with 20 bases left in between. The CDR3 loop reads CASTLGRGPREAFF. CDR3 DNA: TGTGCCAGCACCCTAGGTCGGGGGCCGCGGGAAGCTTTCTTT.

V and J are TRBV28 and TRBJ1-3; D is perhaps TRBD1 (5 bases). Trimming took off 5 bases at V and 0 bases at J, with 11 bases between the two ends. This CDR3 has 15 residues. Germline V CDR1 and CDR2: MDHEN, SYDVKM. The CDR3 DNA reads as TGTGCCAGCAGTGCGGGGACTTCCTCTGGAAACACCATATATTTT. Protein: CASSAGTSSGNTIYF.

The chain joins TRBV28 to TRBJ1-2; D is unresolved. The V and J ends lost 6 bases and 4 bases respectively, with 15 bases between them. The length of the CDR3 is 14 residues. CDR1 MDHEN and CDR2 SYDVKM come from the germline V gene. CDR3 in amino acids: CASRKTQNFYGYTF. CDR3 bases: TGTGCCAGCAGAAAGACACAGAATTTCTATGGCTACACCTTC.

This chain joins TRBV2 and TRBJ2-7, with 7 positions matching TRBD2. The CDR3 extends over 15 amino acids. The ends lost 6 bases at V and 4 bases at J; junction bases unmatched: 12. The germline CDR1 and CDR2 sequences are SNHLY and FYNNEI. The CDR3 sequence: CASRAWAGERYEQYF. The CDR3 DNA reads as TGTGCCAGCAGGGCGTGGGCGGGAGAGAGGTACGAGCAGTACTTC. The full variable domain, rest sourced from reference TRBV2 and TRBJ2-7, is EPEVTQTPSHQVTQMGQEVILRCVPISNHLYFYWYRQILGQKVEFLVSFYNNEISEKSEIFDDQFSVERPDGSNFTLKIRSTKLEDSAMYFCASRAWAGERYEQYFGPGTRLTVT.

In its sample, this clone was seen a few times. The J gene is TRBJ1-2, the V gene TRBV4-1; a weak D match, TRBD1 (5 bases). V was shortened by 1 base and J by 4 bases, with 10 bases between the two germline ends. CDR1 is MGHRA and CDR2 is YSYEKL in the germline V gene. The CDR3 is 14 residues long. CDR3 region: CASSQAGQIYGYTF. The CDR3 DNA reads as TGCGCCAGCAGCCAAGCGGGGCAGATCTATGGCTACACCTTC.

This clone was picked up one time. This chain joins TRBV7-2 and TRBJ2-1; maybe TRBD2 (6 bases). CDR1 is SGHTA, CDR2 FQGNSA, per germline. Trimming took 1 base from V and 0 from J, leaving 10 bases between them. This CDR3 has 16 residues. CDR3 DNA: TGTGCCAGCAGCTTAGATACGGGACTCTCCTACAATGAGCAGTTCTTC. It translates to CASSLDTGLSYNEQFF. The full variable domain, rest sourced from reference TRBV7-2 and TRBJ2-1, is GAGVSQSPSNKVTEKGKDVELRCDPISGHTALYWYRQSLGQGLEFLIYFQGNSAPDKSGLPSDRFSAERTGGSVSTLTIQRTQQEDSAVYLCASSLDTGLSYNEQFFGPGTRLTVL.

The CDR3 DNA is TGCGCCAGCAGCTTGGGTGGGTCTGATGGCTACACCTTC. Its protein is CASSLGGSDGYTF. This chain links TRBV5-1 with TRBJ1-2; D gene unclear. CDR1 is SGHRS and CDR2 is YFSETQ in the germline V gene. V gave up 0 bases and J gave up 6 bases, with 9 bases separating them. The CDR3 has 13 residues.

CDR3 residues: CASSGRASGKYNEQFF. CDR3 DNA sequence: TGTGCCAGCAGTGGGAGGGCTAGCGGAAAATACAATGAGCAGTTCTTC. This sequence joins TRBV27 and TRBJ2-1, with 7 bases identical to TRBD2. V was clipped by 5 bases and J by 4 bases; unmatched bases: 11. The CDR3 length is 16 residues. Germline CDR1 MNHEY, CDR2 SMNVEV (reference sequence).

This clone has only a few counts. The V gene is TRBV10-3, the J gene TRBJ1-1, with D possibly matching TRBD1 (5 bases). Per the germline V gene, CDR1 is ENHRY and CDR2 is SYGVKD. Trimming took 6 bases from V and 0 from J, leaving 8 bases between them. CDR3 length equals 13 residues. CDR3 sequence (DNA): TGTGCCATCAGACAGGATATGAACACTGAAGCTTTCTTT. Translating it yields CAIRQDMNTEAFF.